This T cell receptor (beta chain) was captured in a study of T cell repertoires in cytomegalovirus infection. From the reads, TCRdb called clonotypes with MiXCR, one entry per CDR3 protein. The table lists hundreds of thousands of distinct CDR3 sequences, about a sixth of them singletons. The table lists this clonotype with a few counts. The TCR sequence derives from a human donor in good health (CMV status not recorded). Some clones in this sample may be carry-over from other donors' samples. Sequences were obtained from PBMCs.

The CDR3 coding sequence is TGTGCCAGCAGCCAAGTCCTCCTTAACTATGGCTACACCTTC. This codes for CASSQVLLNYGYTF. This chain joins TRBV3-1 and TRBJ1-2; D is ambiguous. This CDR3 has 14 residues. The germline gives CDR1 LGHDT, CDR2 YNNKEL (reference sequence). Between the trimmed V and J ends, which lost 1 base and 1 base, there was a span of 7 bases.